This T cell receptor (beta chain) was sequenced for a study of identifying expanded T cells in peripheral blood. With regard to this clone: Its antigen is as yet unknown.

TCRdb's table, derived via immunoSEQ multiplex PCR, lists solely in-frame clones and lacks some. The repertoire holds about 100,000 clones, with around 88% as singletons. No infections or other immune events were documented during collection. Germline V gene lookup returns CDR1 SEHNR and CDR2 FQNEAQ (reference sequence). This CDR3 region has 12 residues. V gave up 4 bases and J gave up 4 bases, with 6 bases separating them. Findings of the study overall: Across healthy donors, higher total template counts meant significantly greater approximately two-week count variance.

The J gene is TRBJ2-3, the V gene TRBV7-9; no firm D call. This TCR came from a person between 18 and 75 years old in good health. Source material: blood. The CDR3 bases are TGTGCCAGCAGCTGGGTCCCAGATACGCAGTATTTT. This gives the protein CASSWVPDTQYF.